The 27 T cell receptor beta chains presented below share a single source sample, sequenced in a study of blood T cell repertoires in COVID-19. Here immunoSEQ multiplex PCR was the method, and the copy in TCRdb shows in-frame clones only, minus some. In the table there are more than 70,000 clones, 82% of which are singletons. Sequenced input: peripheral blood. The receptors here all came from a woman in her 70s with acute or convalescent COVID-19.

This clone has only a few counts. Here the CDR3 reads CASSVDPGHGNSYGYTF. In DNA form, the CDR3 reads TGTGCCAGCAGCGTAGACCCGGGACACGGGAATTCCTATGGCTACACCTTC. V is TRBV9 and J is TRBJ1-2; TRBD1 might be the D (6 bases). Trimming cost V 0 bases and J 4 bases, with 19 bases left between them. The CDR3 is 17 residues long. Germline CDR1 reads SGDLS; CDR2 reads YYNGEE. Supplemented by reference TRBV9 and TRBJ1-2, the full variable domain reads DSGVTQTPKHLITATGQRVTLRCSPRSGDLSVYWYQQSLDQGLQFLIQYYNGEERAKGNILERFSAQQFPDLHSELNLSSLELGDSALYFCASSVDPGHGNSYGYTFGSGTRLTVV.

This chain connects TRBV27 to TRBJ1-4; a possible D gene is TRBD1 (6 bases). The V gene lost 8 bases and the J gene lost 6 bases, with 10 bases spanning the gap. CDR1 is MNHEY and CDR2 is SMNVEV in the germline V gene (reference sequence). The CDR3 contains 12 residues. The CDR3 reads CASGTLHEKLFF. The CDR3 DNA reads TGTGCCAGCGGGACATTACATGAAAAACTGTTTTTT.

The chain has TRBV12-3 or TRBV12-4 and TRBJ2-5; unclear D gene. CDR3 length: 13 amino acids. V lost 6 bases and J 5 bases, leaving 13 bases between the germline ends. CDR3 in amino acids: CASRGDTSETQYF. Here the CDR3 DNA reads TGTGCCAGCAGGGGTGACACGTCCGAGACCCAGTACTTC.

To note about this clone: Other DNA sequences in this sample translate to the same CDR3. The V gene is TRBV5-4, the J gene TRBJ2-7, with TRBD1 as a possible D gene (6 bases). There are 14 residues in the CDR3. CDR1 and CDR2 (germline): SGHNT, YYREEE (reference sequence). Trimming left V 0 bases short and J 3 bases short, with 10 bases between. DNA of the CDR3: TGTGCCAGCAGCTTGGAGGCAGGGGTCTACGAGCAGTACTTC. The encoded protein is CASSLEAGVYEQYF.

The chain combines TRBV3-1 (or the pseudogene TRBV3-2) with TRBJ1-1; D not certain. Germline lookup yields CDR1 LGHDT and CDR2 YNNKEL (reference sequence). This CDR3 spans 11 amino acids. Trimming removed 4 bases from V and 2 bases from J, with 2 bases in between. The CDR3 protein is CASSLNTEAFF. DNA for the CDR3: TGTGCCAGCAGCCTAAACACTGAAGCTTTCTTT.

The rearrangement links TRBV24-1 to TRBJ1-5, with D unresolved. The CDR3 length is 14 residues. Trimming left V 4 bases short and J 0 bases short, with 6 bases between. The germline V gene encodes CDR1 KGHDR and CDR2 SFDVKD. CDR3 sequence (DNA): TGTGCCACCAGTGACCCAGGTAGCAATCAGCCCCAGCATTTT. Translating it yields CATSDPGSNQPQHF.

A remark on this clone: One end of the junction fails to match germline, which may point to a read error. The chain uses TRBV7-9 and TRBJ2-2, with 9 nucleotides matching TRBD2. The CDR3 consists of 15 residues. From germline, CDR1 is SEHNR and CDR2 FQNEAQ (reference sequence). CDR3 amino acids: CASGLLAGNTGELFF. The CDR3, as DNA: TGTGCCAGCGGCTTACTAGCGGGCAACACCGGGGAGCTGTTTTTT.

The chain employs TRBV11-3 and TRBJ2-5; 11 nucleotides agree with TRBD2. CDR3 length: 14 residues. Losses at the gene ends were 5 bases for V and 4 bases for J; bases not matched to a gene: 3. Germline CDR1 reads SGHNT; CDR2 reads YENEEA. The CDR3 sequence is CASSPGLAGETQYF. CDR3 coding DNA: TGTGCCAGCAGCCCTGGACTAGCGGGAGAGACCCAGTACTTC. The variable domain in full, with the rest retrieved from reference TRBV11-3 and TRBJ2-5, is EAGVVQSPRYKIIEKKQPVAFWCNPISGHNTLYWYLQNLGQGPELLIRYENEEAVDDSQLPKDRFSAERLKGVDSTLKIQPAELGDSAVYLCASSPGLAGETQYFGPGTRLLVL.

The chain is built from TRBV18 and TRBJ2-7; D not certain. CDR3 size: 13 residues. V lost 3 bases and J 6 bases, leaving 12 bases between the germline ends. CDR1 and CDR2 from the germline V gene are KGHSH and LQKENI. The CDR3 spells CASSPSGLGEQYF. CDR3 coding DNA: TGTGCCAGCTCACCGAGTGGGCTCGGCGAGCAGTACTTC.

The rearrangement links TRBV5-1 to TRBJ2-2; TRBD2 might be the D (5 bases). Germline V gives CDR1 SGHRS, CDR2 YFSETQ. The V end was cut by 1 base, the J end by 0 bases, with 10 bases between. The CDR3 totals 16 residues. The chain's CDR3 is CASSLNIGANTGELFF. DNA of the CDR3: TGCGCCAGCAGCTTGAATATCGGGGCGAACACCGGGGAGCTGTTTTTT.

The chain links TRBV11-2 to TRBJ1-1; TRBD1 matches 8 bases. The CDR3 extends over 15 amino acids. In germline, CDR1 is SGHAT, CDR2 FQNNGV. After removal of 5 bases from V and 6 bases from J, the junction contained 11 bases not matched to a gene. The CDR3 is CASSKDRVRTSEAFF. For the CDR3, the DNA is TGTGCCAGCAGCAAGGACAGGGTTCGAACATCTGAAGCTTTCTTT.

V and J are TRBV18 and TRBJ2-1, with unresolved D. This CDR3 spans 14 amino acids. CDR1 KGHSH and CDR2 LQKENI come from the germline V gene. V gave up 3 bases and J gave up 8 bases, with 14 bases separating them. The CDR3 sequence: CASSPRPLLYEQFF. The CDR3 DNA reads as TGTGCCAGCTCACCCCGTCCACTCCTTTATGAGCAGTTCTTC.

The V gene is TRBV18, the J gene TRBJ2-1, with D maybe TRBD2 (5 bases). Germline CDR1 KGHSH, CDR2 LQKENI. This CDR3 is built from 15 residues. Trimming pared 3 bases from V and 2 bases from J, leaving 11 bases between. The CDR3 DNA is TGTGCCAGCTCACCTGGCCTGGGAGCCTACAATGAGCAGTTCTTC. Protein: CASSPGLGAYNEQFF.

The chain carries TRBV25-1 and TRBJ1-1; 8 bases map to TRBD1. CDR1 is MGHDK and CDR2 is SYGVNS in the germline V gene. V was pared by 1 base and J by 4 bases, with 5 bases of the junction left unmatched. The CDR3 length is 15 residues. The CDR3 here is CASSELTGGGTEAFF. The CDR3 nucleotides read TGTGCCAGCAGTGAATTAACAGGGGGTGGCACTGAAGCTTTCTTT.

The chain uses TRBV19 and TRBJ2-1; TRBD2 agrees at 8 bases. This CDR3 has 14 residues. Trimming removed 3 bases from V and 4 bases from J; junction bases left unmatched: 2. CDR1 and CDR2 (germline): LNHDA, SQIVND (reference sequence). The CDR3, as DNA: TGTGCCAGTAGTATCGGCGGGAGGTACAATGAGCAGTTCTTC. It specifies CASSIGGRYNEQFF.

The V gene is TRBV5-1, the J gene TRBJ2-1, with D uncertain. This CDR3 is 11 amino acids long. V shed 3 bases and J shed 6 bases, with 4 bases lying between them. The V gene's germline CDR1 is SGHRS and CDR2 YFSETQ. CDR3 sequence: CASSWSNEQFF. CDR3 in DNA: TGCGCCAGCAGCTGGAGCAATGAGCAGTTCTTC.

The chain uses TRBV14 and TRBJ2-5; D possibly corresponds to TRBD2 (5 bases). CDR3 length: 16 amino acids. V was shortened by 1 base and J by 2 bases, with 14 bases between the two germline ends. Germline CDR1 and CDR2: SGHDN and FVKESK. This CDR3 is CASSQGSSGGQETQYF. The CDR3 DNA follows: TGTGCCAGCAGCCAAGGGAGCAGTGGAGGACAAGAGACCCAGTACTTC.

The DNA of the CDR3 is TGTGCCAGCAGCAGTACAGGGGCGACGAACACCGGGGAGCTGTTTTTT. It is translated as CASSSTGATNTGELFF. The chain links TRBV5-5 to TRBJ2-2, with 7 positions matching TRBD1. Germline V gene data show CDR1 as SGHKS and CDR2 as YYEKEE (reference sequence). The CDR3 runs 16 residues. The ends lost 4 bases at V and 0 bases at J; junction bases unmatched: 6.

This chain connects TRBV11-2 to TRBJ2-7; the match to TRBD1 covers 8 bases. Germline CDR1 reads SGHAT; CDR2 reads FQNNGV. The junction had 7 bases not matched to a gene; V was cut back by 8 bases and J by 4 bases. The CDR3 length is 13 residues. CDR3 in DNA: TGTGCCAGCTCCCGGACAGGGAGTTACGAGCAGTACTTC. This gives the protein CASSRTGSYEQYF.

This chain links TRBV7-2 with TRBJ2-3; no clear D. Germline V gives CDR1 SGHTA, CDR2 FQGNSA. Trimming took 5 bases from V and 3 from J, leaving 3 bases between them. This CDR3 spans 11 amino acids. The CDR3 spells CASSLTDTQYF. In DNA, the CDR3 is TGTGCCAGCAGCCTAACAGATACGCAGTATTTT. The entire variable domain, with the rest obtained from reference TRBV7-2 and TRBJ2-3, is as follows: GAGVSQSPSNKVTEKGKDVELRCDPISGHTALYWYRQSLGQGLEFLIYFQGNSAPDKSGLPSDRFSAERTGGSVSTLTIQRTQQEDSAVYLCASSLTDTQYFGPGTRLTVL.

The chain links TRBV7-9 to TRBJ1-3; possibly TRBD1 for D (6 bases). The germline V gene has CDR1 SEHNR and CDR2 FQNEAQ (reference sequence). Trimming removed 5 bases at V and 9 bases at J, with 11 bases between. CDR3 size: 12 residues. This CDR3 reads CASSPQGGTIYF. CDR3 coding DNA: TGTGCCAGCAGCCCACAGGGTGGCACCATATATTTT.

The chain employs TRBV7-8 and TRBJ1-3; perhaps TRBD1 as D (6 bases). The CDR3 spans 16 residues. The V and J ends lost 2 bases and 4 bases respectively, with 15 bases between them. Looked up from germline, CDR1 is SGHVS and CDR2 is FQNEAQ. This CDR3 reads CASSLTPTGSGNTIYF. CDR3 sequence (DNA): TGTGCCAGCAGCTTAACCCCAACAGGGTCCGGAAACACCATATATTTT.

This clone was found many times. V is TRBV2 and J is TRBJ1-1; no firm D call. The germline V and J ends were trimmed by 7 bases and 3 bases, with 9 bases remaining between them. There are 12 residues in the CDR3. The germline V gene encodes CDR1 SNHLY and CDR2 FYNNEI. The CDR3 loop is CASTKRYTEAFF. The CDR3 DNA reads TGTGCCAGCACCAAGAGGTACACTGAAGCTTTCTTT.

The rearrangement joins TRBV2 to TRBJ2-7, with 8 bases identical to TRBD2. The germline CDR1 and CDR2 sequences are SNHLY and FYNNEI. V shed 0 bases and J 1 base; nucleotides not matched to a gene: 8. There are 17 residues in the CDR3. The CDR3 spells CASSEASGGGLSYEQYF. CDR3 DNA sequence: TGTGCCAGCAGTGAAGCATCGGGAGGGGGTTTGTCCTACGAGCAGTACTTC.

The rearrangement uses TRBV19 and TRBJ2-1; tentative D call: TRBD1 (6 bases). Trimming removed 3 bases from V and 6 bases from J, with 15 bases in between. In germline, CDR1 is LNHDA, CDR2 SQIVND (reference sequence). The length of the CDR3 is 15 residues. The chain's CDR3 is CASSIWIQGGNEQFF. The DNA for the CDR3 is TGTGCCAGTAGTATTTGGATACAGGGCGGCAATGAGCAGTTCTTC.

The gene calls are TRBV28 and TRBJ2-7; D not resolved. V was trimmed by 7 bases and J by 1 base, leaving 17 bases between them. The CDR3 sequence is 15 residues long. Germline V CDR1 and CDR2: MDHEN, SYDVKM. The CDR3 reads CASTSTPRLSYEQYF. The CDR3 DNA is TGTGCCAGCACGAGCACCCCCAGACTTTCCTACGAGCAGTACTTC.

CDR3 bases: TGTGCCAGCAGCTTAGGCGGCAGGGGAACCTACAATGAGCAGTTCTTC. It codes for CASSLGGRGTYNEQFF. V and J are TRBV7-9 and TRBJ2-1, with D possibly TRBD1 on 6 matching bases. The CDR3 length is 16 residues. V was cut by 1 base and J by 2 bases, with 12 bases left in between. Germline-derived CDR1 and CDR2 are SEHNR and FQNEAQ (reference sequence).